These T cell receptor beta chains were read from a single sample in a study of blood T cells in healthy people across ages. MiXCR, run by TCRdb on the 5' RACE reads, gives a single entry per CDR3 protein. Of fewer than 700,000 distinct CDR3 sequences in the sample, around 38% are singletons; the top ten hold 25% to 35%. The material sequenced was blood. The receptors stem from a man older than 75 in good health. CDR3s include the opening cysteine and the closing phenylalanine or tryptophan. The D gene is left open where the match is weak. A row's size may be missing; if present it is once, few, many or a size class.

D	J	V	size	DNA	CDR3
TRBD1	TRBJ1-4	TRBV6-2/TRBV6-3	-	TGTGCCAGCAGACCGACCGGGACAGAGGAAAAACTGTTTTTT	CASRPTGTEEKLFF
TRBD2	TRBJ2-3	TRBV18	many	TGTGCCAGCTCAGACCAACGACTAGCGGGATTCGGAGATACGCAGTATTTT	CASSDQRLAGFGDTQYF
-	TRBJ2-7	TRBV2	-	TGTGCCAGCAAAGGCTACAATGAGCAGTACTTC	CASKGYNEQYF
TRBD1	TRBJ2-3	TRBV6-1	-	TGTGCCAGCAGTGAGGCGGTACATGGGACAGGGAGCACAGATACGCAGTATTTT	CASSEAVHGTGSTDTQYF
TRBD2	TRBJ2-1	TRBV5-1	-	TGCGCCAGCGAAGAATCCGGGACTAGCGGGTACAATGAGCAGTTCTTC	CASEESGTSGYNEQFF
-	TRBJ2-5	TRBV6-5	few	TGTGCCAGCAGTTCTCGGAAGGAGACCCAGTACTTC	CASSSRKETQYF
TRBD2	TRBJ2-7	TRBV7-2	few	TGTGCCAGCAGCCATGGGGGGGGGAATGAATACGAGCAGTACTTC	CASSHGGGNEYEQYF
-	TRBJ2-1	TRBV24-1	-	TGTGCCACCAGTGACGGGAGCTCCTACAATGAGCAGTTCTTC	CATSDGSSYNEQFF
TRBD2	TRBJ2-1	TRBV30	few	TGTGCCTGGACTAGCGGGGGATACAATGAGCAGTTCTTC	CAWTSGGYNEQFF
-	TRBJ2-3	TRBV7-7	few	TGTGCTAGCAGCTTGACTTGGACTCCGGGCACAGATACGCAGTATTTT	CASSLTWTPGTDTQYF
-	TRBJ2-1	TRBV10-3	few	TGTGCCATCAGTGATCGAGGTGACAATGAGCAGTTCTTC	CAISDRGDNEQFF
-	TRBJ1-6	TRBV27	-	TGTGCCAGCAGTTTATCTTTAACGACGGCCCGTAGTTCACCCCTCCACTTT	CASSLSLTTARSSPLHF
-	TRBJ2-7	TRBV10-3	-	TGTGCCATCAGTGACGACAGGCGTAGCTCCTACGAGCAGTACTTC	CAISDDRRSSYEQYF
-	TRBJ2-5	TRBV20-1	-	TGCAGTGCTAGAGCCGACAGTGGGGAGACCCAGTACTTC	CSARADSGETQYF
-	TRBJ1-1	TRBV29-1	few	TGCAGCGTTGAAACAGGGACCGGCACTGAAGCTTTCTTT	CSVETGTGTEAFF
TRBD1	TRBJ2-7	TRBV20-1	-	TGCAGTGCTAGGGTAAACAGGGGGACCTACGAGCAGTACTTC	CSARVNRGTYEQYF
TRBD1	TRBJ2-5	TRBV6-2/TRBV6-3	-	TGTGCCAGCCAGACAGGGAAGACCCAGTACTTC	CASQTGKTQYF
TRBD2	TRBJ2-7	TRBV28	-	TGTGCCAGCAGCCGAAGCGGGAGGGCTTCCTACGAGCAGTACTTC	CASSRSGRASYEQYF
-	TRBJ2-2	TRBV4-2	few	TGTGCCAGCAGCCAAGCCCACAGTTCCCGGACCGGGGAGCTGTTTTTT	CASSQAHSSRTGELFF
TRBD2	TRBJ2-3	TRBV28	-	TGTGCCAGCACCTCTCGCGGGAGGGCCCCAGATACGCAGTATTTT	CASTSRGRAPDTQYF
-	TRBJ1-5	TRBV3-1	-	TGTGCCAGCAGCCGGTGGGGGCAGCCCCAGCATTTT	CASSRWGQPQHF
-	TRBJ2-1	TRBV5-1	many	TGCGCCAGCAGCTTTGGTGTGCTACGAAGATCCAACAATGAGCAGTTCTTC	CASSFGVLRRSNNEQFF
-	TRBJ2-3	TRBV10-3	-	TGTGCCATCAAATTGGAGGGGGCAATTGGAGATACGCAGTATTTT	CAIKLEGAIGDTQYF
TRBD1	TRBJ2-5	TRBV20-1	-	TGCAGTGCTTTAGTAGGACAGGGGGAGACCCAGTACTTC	CSALVGQGETQYF
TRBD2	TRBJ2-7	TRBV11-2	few	TGTGCCAGCAGCTTAGACTCTAGCGGGGGGACTACGATCACCTACGAGCAGTACTTC	CASSLDSSGGTTITYEQYF
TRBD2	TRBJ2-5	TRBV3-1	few	TGTGCCAGCAGCCAAACCCGGACTAGCGGGGGAGCTGCGGAGCAGTACTTC	CASSQTRTSGGAAEQYF
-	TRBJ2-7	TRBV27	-	TGTGCCAGCCGCGAGGGCGGCGAGCAGTACTTC	CASREGGEQYF
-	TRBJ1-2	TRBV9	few	TGTGCCAGCAGTGTCGGCACAGCGAACTATGGCTACACCTTC	CASSVGTANYGYTF
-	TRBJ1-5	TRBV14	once	TGTGCCAGCAGCCAAGGTTCTCCCGGACGGCTCCAGCATTTT	CASSQGSPGRLQHF
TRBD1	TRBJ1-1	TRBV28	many	TGTGCCAGCAGTTCCGCGGCAGGGGGCACTGAAGCTTTCTTT	CASSSAAGGTEAFF
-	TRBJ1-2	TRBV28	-	TGTGCCAGCAGCTCGACCGGGACGGGGAACTATGGCTACACCTTC	CASSSTGTGNYGYTF
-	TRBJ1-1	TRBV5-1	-	TGCGCCAGCAGCGCACCAGGAGGGTCGGTGAACACTGAAGCTTTCTTT	CASSAPGGSVNTEAFF
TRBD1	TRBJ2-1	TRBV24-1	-	TGTGCCACCAGTGATTCGTCGACAGGGATTTACAATGAGCAGTTCTTC	CATSDSSTGIYNEQFF
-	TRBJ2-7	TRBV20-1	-	TGCGGTGCTAACGGGCCCCCCTACGAGCAGTACTTC	CGANGPPYEQYF
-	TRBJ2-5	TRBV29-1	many	TGCAGCGCCGGGGCGTGGCAGAACCAAGAGACCCAGTACTTC	CSAGAWQNQETQYF
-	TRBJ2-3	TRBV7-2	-	TGTGCCAGCACCTTAACAGCGGTCAGAGATACGCAGTATTTT	CASTLTAVRDTQYF
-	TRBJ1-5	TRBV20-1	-	TGCAGTGCCCCTTCTGGCCAGGGTGGCAATCAGCCCCAGCATTTT	CSAPSGQGGNQPQHF
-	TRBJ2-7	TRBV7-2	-	TGTGCCAGCAGCTTAGTGTGGACCTCTATCGAGCGGTACTTC	CASSLVWTSIERYF
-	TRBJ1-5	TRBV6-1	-	TGTGCCAGCAGCCACGGAGCCGGCGCAACACCTCATAGCAATCAGCCCCAGCATTTT	CASSHGAGATPHSNQPQHF
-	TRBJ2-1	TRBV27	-	TGTGCCAGCAGTTTAGATGATCAGAGGAGCAATGAGCAGTTCTTC	CASSLDDQRSNEQFF
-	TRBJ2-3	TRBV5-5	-	TGTGCCAGCAGCTCCCCTAACACAGATACGCAGTATTTT	CASSSPNTDTQYF
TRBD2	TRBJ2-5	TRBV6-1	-	TGTGCCAGCAGTAAACGAGAACTAGCGGGGACCCAGTACTTC	CASSKRELAGTQYF
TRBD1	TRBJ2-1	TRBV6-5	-	TGTGCCAGCAGGAGGACAGGGAGGAACAATGAGCAGTTCTTC	CASRRTGRNNEQFF
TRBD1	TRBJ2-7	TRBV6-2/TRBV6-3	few	TGTGCCAGCAATGGCCGACAGGGGTACTACGAGCAGTACTTC	CASNGRQGYYEQYF
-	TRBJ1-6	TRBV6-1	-	TGTGCCAGCAGCGAAGGGCCGGTATCACGGTCGAATTCACCCCTCCACTTT	CASSEGPVSRSNSPLHF
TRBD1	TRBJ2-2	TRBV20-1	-	TGCAGTGCTAGACATCCGGGACAGGGGATTCGGGAGCTGTTTTTT	CSARHPGQGIRELFF
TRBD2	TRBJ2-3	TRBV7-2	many	TGTGCCAGCAGACCCCCGGGACTAAACACAGATACGCAGTATTTT	CASRPPGLNTDTQYF
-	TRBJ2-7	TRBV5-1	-	TGCGCCAGCAGCCTTCCCAACGACTACCAATTCGGGGAGCAGTACTTC	CASSLPNDYQFGEQYF
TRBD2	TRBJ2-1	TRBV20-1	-	TGCAGTGCTAGAGATGGGACTAGCCATCATGAGCAGTTCTTC	CSARDGTSHHEQFF
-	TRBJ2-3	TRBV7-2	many	TGTGCCAGCACCCTCAGACAGACAACAGATACGCAGTATTTT	CASTLRQTTDTQYF
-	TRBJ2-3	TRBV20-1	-	TGCAGTGCTAGAGCGGGGGCACAAGATACGCAGTATTTT	CSARAGAQDTQYF
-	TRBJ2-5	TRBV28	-	TGTGCCAGCAGTTTGAGCAACCCCCCAGAGACCCAGTACTTC	CASSLSNPPETQYF
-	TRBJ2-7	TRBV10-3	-	TGTGCCATCAGTGAGAACAACTACGAGCAGTACTTC	CAISENNYEQYF
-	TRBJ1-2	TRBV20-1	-	TGCAGTGCTAGCTCTACTAACTATGGCTACACCTTC	CSASSTNYGYTF
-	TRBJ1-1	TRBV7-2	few	TGTGCCAGCAGCCCTTTTAGGGGCGCTGGCACTGAAGCTTTCTTT	CASSPFRGAGTEAFF